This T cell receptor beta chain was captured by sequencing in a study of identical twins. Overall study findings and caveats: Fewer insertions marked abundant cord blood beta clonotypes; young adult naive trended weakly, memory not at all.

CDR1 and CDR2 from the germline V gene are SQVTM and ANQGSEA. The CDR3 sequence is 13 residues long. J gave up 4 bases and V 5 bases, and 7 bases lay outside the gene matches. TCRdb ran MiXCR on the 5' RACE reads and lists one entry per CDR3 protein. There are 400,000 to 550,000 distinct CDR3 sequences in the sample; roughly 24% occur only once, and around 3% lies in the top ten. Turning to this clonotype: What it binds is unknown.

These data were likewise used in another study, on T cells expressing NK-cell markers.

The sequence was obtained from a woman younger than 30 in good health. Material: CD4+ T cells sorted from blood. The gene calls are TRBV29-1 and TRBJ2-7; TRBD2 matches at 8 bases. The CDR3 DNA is TGCAGCGTTATACTAGCGGAGGAGTACGAGCAGTACTTC. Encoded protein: CSVILAEEYEQYF.